The present TCR beta chain was sequenced within a study of T cells in Graves' hyperthyroidism and ophthalmopathy. Template material for amplifying TCR beta CDR3 regions consisted of RNA transcripts. The HTBI primer set served for first-round RT-PCR of the TCR CDR3. MiXCR was run by TCRdb on the multiplex PCR reads, yielding one entry per CDR3 protein. The sample shows 500,000 to 750,000 distinct CDR3 sequences, 40% to 55% of them seen only once. This CDR3 is built from 18 residues. V dropped 4 bases and J dropped 3 bases, with 25 bases sitting between them. Germline CDR1 reads MGHRA; CDR2 reads YSYEKL. Study-level points and caveats: Ophthalmopathy onset followed model prediction by a median about six months.

This clonotype was counted only a few times. Its specificity is unknown. The clonotype comes from a woman under 30 with Graves' hyperthyroidism. The chain employs TRBV4-1 and TRBJ2-7; possibly TRBD2 for D (8 bases). Sample: peripheral blood or thyroid tissue (not recorded which). CDR3 DNA sequence: TGCGCCAGCAGCCCTGGGGGCAGCGGGAGAGGGGGCGGCTACGAGCAGTACTTC. As protein: CASSPGGSGRGGGYEQYF.